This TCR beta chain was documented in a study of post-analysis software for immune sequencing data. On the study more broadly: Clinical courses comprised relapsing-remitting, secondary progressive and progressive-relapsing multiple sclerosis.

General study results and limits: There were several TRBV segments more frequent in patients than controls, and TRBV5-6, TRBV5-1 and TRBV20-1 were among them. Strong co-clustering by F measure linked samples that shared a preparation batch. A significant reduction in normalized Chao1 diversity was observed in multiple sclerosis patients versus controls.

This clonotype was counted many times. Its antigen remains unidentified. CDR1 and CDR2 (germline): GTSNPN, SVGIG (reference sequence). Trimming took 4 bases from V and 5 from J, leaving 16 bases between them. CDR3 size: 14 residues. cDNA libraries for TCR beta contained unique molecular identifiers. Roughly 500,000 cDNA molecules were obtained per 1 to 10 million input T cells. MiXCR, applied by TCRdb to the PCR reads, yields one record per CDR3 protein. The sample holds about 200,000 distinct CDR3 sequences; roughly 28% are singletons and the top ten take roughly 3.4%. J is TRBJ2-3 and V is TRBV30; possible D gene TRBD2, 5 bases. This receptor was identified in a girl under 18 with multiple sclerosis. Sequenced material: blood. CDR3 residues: CAWTRAVFRDTQYF. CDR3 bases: TGTGCCTGGACGAGGGCCGTGTTTAGAGATACGCAGTATTTT.